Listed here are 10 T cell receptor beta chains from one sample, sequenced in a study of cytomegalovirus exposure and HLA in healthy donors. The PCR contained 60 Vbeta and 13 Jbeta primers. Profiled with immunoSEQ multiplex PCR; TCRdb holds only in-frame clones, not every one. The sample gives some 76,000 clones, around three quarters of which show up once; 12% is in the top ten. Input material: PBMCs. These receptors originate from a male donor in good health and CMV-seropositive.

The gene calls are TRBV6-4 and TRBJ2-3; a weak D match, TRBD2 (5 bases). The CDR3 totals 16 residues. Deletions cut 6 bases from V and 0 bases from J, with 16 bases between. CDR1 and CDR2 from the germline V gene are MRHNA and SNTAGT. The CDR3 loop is CASSLSGSTSTDTQYF. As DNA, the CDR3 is TGTGCCAGCAGCCTCTCGGGGAGCACAAGCACAGATACGCAGTATTTT.

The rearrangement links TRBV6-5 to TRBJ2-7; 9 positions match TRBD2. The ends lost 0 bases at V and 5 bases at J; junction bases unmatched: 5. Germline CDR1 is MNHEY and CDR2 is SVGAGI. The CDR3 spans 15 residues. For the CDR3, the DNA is TGTGCCAGCAGTTACTCTGGGCTAGCGGGACACGAGCAGTACTTC. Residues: CASSYSGLAGHEQYF.

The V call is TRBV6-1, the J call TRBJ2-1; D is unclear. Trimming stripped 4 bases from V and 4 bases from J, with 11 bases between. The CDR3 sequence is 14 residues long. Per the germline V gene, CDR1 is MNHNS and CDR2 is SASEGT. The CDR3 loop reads CASSVSGRYNEQFF. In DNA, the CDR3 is TGTGCCAGCAGTGTGTCAGGAAGATACAATGAGCAGTTCTTC.

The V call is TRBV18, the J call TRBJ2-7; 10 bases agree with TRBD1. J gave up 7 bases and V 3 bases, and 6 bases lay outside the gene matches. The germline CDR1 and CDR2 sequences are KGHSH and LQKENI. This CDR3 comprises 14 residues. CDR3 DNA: TGTGCCAGCTCACCTCGACAGGGGGCTTGGGAGCAGTACTTC. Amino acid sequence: CASSPRQGAWEQYF.

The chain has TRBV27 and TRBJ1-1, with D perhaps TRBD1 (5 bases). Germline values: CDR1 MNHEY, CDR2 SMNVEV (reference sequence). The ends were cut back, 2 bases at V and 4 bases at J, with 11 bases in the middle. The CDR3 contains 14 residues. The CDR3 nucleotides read TGTGCCAGCAGTTTAGTGCGCGGGGGCACTGAAGCTTTCTTT. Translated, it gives CASSLVRGGTEAFF.

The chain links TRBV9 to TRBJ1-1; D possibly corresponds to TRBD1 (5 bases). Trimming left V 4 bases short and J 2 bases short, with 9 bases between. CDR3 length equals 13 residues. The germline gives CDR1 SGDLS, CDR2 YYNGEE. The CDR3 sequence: CASSFGHNTEAFF. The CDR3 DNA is TGTGCCAGCAGCTTCGGACATAACACTGAAGCTTTCTTT.

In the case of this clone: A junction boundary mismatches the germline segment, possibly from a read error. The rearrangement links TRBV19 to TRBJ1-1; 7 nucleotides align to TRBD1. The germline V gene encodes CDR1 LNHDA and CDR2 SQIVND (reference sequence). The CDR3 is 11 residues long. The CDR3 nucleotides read TGTGCCAGTAGTACTGATAGGACAGGAGCGTTT. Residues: CASSTDRTGAF.

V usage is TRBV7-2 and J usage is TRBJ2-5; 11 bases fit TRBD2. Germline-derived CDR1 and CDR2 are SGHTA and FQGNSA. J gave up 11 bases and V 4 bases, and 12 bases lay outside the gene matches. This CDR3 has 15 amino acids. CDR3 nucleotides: TGTGCCAGCAGCTATCTAGCGGGGGGCCTCCAGGAGCAGTACTTC. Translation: CASSYLAGGLQEQYF.

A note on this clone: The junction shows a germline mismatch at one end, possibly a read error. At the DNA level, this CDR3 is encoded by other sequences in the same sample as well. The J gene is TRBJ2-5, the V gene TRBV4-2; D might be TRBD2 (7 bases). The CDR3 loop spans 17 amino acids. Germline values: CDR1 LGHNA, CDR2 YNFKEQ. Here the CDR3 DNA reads TGTGCCAGCAGCCAATCCCCCGGGGGGCGGGGAGAAGAGACCCAATACTTC. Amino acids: CASSQSPGGRGEETQYF.

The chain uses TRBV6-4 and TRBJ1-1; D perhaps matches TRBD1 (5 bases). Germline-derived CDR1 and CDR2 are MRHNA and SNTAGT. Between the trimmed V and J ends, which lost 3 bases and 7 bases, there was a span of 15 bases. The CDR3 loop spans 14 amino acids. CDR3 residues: CASSDAGRGGEAFF. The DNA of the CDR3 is TGTGCCAGCAGTGATGCAGGGAGGGGAGGTGAAGCTTTCTTT.